The subject of this entry is one TCR beta chain. What this receptor recognizes is not known. Base qualities are not provided; no much larger clone lies one nucleotide away. Read against the paper, the sample's time point label means: neoterminal ileum biopsy at postoperative endoscopy, about 6 months after surgery. Eligible patients were adults with ileal or ileocolonic Crohn's disease who had an indication for ileocolonic resection. Before DNA extraction, whole ileal mucosal biopsies were kept frozen at -80 degrees C. A TRizol-based method was used to extract genomic DNA from the frozen whole biopsies, and the DNA was quantified with a NanoDrop 2000 spectrophotometer. This entry belongs to a study of T cell repertoires in ileal Crohn's disease (dated by TCRdb to between 2018 and 2021). Study-wide context: The median duration of disease was approximately 8.3 years, and at the time of surgery 35% to 45% of patients were active smokers. Surgery was performed for a complication in all patients, with stricturing disease in about 61% and penetrating disease in approximately 40%. Postoperative therapy was given to about half of the patients, with thiopurines administered to approximately twelve patients and anti-TNF agents administered to 15 to 20 patients. The M6 samples were biopsies of the neoterminal ileum collected during postoperative colonoscopy. A prospective multicentre cohort supplied the 55 to 60 Crohn's disease patients whose TCR repertoires were analysed. The study was conducted in parallel with a multicentre cohort built to find predictors of early endoscopic recurrence after ileocolonic resection. A Rutgeerts score higher than i0 was the definition used for endoscopic postoperative recurrence. A total of around 170 mucosal samples from roughly 60 patients were sequenced, collected from several sites on the surgical specimen as well as at postoperative endoscopy. What the work shows at the level of the full study, not this receptor alone: Compared with CD4 T cells, sorted CD8 T cells held more high-frequency clones, which suggests that the mucosal expansions were mostly CD8. Endoscopic recurrence was found to be associated with higher high-frequency clone percentages at surgery, and recurrence was observed in all patients with clonality above 26.8% (18/57). The timing of postoperative endoscopy varied within the first year after surgery, and the median delay was approximately 6.6 months. Only a subgroup of patients, of unstated size, had their mucosal CD4 and CD8 T cells sorted and sequenced. Patients who were active smokers at surgery had a significantly higher proportion of clonal expansions than non-smokers (around 24% vs 18%, p=0.02).

V is reduced by 5 bases and J by 9 bases, leaving a spacing of 8 bases between them. CDR1 SEHNR and CDR2 FQNEAQ are derived from the germline V gene (reference sequence). The CDR3 spans 11 residues, from the cysteine through the phenylalanine. Only the CDR3 DNA stays, 33 bases, in frame from base 1. For commercial TCRB immunosequencing, about 500 nanograms of biopsy DNA were submitted for each sample. CDR3 regions were amplified from genomic DNA by Adaptive Biotechnology using a two-step, amplification bias-controlled multiplex PCR. Primers covering every V and J gene segment were used in the first PCR, while barcodes and Illumina adapters were added in the second PCR. CDR3 libraries were sequenced using an Illumina instrument. The study's own analysis went as follows. Vendor-provided pipelines were combined with custom analysis of raw data in R/Bioconductor under R version 3.3.0. Clonality, which ranges from 0 to 1, was calculated as the inverse of the normalised Shannon entropy across all productive clones. High-frequency clones were defined as the share of the repertoire taken up by the top 100 clones, keeping only clones that passed a 95% confidence test. Overlap between samples was measured with the Morisita-Horn index, while repertoire diversity was measured with the Simpson index. TCRdb mirrors the immuneACCESS table, restricted to in-frame sequences. Some clones are absent from its copies; in checked studies, under half trace to an unresolved V gene, and the reason for the others is unknown. The V and J calls and clone size are taken from that table; D and trimming were inferred from the DNA. This sample is represented by roughly 60,000 clones; 70% to 90% of them were singletons. Roughly 1.9% of the sample goes to the ten largest clones.

This receptor was taken from an adult with Crohn's disease. Sequencing was done on a sample of ileal tissue. The sequence is built from TRBV7-9 and TRBJ2-4; 6 matching bases give a weak D call of TRBD1. The DNA sequence is as follows: TGTGCCAGCAGCGAACAGGGCATTCAGTACTTC. It specifies CASSEQGIQYF.